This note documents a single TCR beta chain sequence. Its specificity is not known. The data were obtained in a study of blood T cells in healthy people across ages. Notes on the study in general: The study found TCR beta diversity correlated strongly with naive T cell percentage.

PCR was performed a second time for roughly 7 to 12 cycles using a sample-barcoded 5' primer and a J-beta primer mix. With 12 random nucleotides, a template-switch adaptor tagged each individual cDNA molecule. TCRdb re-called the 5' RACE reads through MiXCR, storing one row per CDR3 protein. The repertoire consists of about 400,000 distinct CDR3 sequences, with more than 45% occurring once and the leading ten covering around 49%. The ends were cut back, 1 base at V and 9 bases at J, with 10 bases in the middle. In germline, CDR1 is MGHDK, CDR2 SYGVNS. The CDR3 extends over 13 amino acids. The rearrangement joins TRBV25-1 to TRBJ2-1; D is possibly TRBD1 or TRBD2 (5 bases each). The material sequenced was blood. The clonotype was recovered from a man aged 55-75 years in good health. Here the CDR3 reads CASSELGVGEQFF. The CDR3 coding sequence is TGTGCCAGCAGTGAATTGGGGGTCGGTGAGCAGTTCTTC.